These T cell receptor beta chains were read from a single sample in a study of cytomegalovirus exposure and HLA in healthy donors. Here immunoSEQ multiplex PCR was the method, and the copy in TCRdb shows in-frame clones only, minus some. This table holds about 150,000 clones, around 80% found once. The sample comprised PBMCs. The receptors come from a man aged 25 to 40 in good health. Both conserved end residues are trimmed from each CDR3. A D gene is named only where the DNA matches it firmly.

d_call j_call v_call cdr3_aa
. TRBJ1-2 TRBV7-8 ASSLAGLGYT
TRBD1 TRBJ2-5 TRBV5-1 ASSPGTAKETQY
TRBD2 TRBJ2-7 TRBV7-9 ASSPFSGMGTYEQY
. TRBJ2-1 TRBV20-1 SARALNEQF
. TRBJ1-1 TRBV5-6 ASMQGPGNTEAF
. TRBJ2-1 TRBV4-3 ASSQDGGTYNEQF
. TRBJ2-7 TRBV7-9 SSSFTVYEQY
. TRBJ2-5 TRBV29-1 SAPGALQETQY
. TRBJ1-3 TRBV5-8 ASSWGGRRSGNTIY
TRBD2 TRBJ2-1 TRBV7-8 ASSLGAGGISDEQF
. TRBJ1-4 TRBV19 ASVAGAFEKLF
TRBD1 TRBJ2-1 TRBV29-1 SVARQGAFSEQF
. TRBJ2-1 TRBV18 ASSPPIRGYNEQF
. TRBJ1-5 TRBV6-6 ASGGEGPQH
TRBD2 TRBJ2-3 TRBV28 ASSSWGGGSSTDTQY
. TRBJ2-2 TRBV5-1 ASSPQGTGELF
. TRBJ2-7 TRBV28 ASSSNLALGPYEQY
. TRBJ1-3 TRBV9 ASSVGTTGNTIY
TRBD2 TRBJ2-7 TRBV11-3 ASTSSGRAYEQY
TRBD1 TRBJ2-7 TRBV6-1 ASSEARDRGYSYEQY
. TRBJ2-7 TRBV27 ASSPQDRTGYEQY
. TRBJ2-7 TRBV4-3 ASSPRRLGQGSDYEQY
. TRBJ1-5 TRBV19 ASSPGLSQPQH
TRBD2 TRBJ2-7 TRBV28 AAGQREFDEQY
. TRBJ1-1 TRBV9 ASSVEAGRTEAF
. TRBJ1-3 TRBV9 ASSPQAETGNTIY
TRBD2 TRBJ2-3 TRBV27 ASSQGLAGVIDTQY
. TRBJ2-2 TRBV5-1 ASSIGALGTGELF
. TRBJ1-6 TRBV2 ASAGQYNSPLH
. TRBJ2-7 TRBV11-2 ASSLERSAEGGEQY
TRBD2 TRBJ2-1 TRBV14 ASSQDLAGSREQF
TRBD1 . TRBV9 ASSGRDSLSYEQY
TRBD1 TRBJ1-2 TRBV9 ASSVAGTGVGNYGYT
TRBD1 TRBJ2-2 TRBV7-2 ASSLFGTGSTGELF
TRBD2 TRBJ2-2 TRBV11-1 ASSPTKGTSGSIGELF
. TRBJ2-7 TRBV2 ASSEQGASYEQY
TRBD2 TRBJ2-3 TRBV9 ASTKATGTRSTDTQY
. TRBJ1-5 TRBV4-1 ASSQGPGRLYSNQPQH
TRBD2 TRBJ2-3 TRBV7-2 ASSLGLAGLLGDTQY
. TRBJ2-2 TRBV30 AWSTPRVDTGELF
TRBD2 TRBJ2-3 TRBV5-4 ASSLEVLAGTDTQY
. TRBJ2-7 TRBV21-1 ASYQGGEQY
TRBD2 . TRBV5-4 ASSLDGGRHEQY
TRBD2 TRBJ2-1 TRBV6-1 ASSPLAGAENEQF
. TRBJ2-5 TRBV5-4 ASSSRGTVFGTQY
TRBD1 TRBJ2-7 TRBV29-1 SVEERGQGGNEQY
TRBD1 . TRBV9 ASSVAPGQGTYEQY
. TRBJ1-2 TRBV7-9 ASSLGEKDGYT